This T cell receptor (beta chain) was retrieved from a study of cytomegalovirus exposure and HLA in healthy donors. Study-wide results and caveats: Apparent HLA restriction characterized most CMV-associated TCR beta chains in a later analysis. Associated with HLA alleles at 0.05 false discovery rate in a later analysis were about 17,000 TCR beta sequences.

It was with 60 Vbeta and 13 Jbeta primers that the PCR ran. The data were produced by immunoSEQ multiplex PCR, yet TCRdb's version contains in-frame clones alone and is incomplete. The sample shows 150,000 to 200,000 clones, about 70% of them seen only once. Healthy people donating bone marrow made up the donors. The CDR3 extends over 17 amino acids. Germline V gives CDR1 MNHEY, CDR2 SMNVEV (reference sequence). Unmatched junction bases numbered 14, after V lost 4 bases and J lost 9 bases. Remarks on this clone: Its target is not known.

Sequenced: PBMCs. The chain carries TRBV27 and TRBJ2-1, with 11 bases fitting TRBD2. The receptor was derived from a woman aged 40-49 years in good health and CMV-seropositive. Written as DNA, the CDR3 is TGTGCCAGCAGTTCGGACCCTCTAGCGGGGGGTGGGGCTGAGCAGTTCTTC. Translated, it gives CASSSDPLAGGGAEQFF.